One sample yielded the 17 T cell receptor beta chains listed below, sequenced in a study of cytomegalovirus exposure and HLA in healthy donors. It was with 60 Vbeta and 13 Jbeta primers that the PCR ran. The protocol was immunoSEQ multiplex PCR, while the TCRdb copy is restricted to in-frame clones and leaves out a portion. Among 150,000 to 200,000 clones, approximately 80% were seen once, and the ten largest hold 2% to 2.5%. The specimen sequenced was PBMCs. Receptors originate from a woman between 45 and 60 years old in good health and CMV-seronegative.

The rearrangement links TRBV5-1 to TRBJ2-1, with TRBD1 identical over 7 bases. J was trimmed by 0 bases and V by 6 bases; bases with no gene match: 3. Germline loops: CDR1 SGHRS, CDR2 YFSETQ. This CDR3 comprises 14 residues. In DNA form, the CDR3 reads TGCGCCAGCACGACAGGGAGCTCCTACAATGAGCAGTTCTTC. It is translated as CASTTGSSYNEQFF.

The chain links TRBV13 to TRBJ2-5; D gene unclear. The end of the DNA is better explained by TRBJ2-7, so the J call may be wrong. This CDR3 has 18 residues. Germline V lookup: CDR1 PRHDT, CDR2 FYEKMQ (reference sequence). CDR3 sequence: CASSLGGEVARPTYEQYF. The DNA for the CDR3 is TGTGCCAGCAGCTTAGGAGGAGAGGTTGCTAGGCCAACCTACGAGCAGTACTTC.

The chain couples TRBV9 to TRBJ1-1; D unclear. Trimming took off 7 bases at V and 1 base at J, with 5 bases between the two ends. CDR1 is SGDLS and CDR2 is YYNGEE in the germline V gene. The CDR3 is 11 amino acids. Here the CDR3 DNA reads TGTGCCAGCGCGTCGAACACTGAAGCTTTCTTT. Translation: CASASNTEAFF.

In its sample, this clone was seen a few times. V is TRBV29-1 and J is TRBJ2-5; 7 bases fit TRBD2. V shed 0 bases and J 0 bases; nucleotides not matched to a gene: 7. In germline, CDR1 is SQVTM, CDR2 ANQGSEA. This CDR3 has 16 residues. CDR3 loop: CSVEDRLAANQETQYF. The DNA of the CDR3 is TGCAGCGTTGAAGATCGGCTAGCGGCCAACCAAGAGACCCAGTACTTC.

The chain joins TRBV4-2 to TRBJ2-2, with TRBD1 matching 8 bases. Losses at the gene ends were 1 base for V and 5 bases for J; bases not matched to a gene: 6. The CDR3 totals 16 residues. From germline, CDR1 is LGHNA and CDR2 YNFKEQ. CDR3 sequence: CASSQGQGARTGELFF. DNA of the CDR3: TGTGCCAGCAGCCAAGGTCAGGGGGCGCGGACCGGGGAGCTGTTTTTT.

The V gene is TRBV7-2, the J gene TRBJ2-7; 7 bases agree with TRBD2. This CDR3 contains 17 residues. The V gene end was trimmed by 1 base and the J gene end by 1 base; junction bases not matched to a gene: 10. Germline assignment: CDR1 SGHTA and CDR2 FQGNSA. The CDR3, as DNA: TGTGCCAGCAGCTTAGTGGGGAGGGACTGGGATTCCTACGAGCAGTACTTC. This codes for CASSLVGRDWDSYEQYF.

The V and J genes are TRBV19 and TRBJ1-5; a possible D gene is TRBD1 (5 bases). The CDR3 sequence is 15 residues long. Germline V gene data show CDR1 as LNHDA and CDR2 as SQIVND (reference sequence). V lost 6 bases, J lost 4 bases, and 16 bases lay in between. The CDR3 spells CASRPQVNRNQPQHF. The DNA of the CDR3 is TGTGCCAGTAGGCCACAGGTGAATCGGAATCAGCCCCAGCATTTT.

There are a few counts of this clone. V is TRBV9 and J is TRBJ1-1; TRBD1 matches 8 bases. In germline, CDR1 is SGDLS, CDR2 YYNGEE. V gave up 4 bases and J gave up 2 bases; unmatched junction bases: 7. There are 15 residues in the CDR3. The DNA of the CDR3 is TGTGCCAGCAGCTATTGGGACAGGCCAAACACTGAAGCTTTCTTT. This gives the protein CASSYWDRPNTEAFF.

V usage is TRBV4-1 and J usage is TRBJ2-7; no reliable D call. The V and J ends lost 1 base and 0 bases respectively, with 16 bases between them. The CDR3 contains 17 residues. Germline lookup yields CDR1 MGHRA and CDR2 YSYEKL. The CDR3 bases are TGCGCCAGCAGCCAAGTAGTGGGCCCGTCGAGCTCCTACGAGCAGTACTTC. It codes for CASSQVVGPSSSYEQYF.

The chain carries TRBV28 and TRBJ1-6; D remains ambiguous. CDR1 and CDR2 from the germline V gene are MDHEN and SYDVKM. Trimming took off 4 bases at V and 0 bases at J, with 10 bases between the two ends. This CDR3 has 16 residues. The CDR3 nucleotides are TGTGCCAGCAGTTCTCTGGGGAGCTCCTATAATTCACCCCTCCACTTT. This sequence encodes CASSSLGSSYNSPLHF.

CDR3 nucleotides: TGTGCCAGCAGCCTACAGGGGGCGGCCACTGAAGCTTTCTTT. This codes for CASSLQGAATEAFF. The chain combines TRBV5-4 with TRBJ1-1; 9 nucleotides match TRBD1. The V gene end was trimmed by 4 bases and the J gene end by 4 bases; junction bases not matched to a gene: 5. From germline, CDR1 is SGHNT and CDR2 YYREEE (reference sequence). The CDR3 spans 14 residues.

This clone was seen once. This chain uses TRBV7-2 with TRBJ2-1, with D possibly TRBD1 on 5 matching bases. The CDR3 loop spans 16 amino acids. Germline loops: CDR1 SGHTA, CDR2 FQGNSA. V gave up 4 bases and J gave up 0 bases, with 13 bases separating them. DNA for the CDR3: TGTGCCAGCAGCTCGTTCGTTGGGGCCTCCTACAATGAGCAGTTCTTC. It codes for CASSSFVGASYNEQFF.

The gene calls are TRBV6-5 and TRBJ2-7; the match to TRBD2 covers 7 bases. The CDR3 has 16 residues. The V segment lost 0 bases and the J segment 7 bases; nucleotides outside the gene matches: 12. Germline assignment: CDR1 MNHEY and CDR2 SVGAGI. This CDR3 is CASSYSGRVPRMEQYF. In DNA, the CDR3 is TGTGCCAGCAGTTACTCGGGGAGGGTGCCCCGTATGGAGCAGTACTTC.

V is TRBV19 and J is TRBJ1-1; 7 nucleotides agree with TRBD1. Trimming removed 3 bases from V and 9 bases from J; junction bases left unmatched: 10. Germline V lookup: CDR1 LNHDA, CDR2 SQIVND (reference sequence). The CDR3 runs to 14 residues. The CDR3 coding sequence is TGTGCCAGTAGTATGGTCCCCGACAGGGCAAAAGCTTTCTTT. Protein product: CASSMVPDRAKAFF.

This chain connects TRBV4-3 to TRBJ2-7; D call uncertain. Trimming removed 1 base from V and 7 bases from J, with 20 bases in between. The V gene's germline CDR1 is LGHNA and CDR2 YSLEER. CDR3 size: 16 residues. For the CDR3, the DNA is TGCGCCAGCAGCCAAGGTTTGAAGGAATCGTCTAGGGAGCAGTACTTC. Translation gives CASSQGLKESSREQYF.

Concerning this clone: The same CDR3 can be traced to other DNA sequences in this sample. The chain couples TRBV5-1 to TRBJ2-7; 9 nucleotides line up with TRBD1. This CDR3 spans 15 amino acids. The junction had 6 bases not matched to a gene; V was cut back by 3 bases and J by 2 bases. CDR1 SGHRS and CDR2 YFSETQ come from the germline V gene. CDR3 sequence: CASSSSGTGTYEQYF. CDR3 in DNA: TGCGCCAGCAGCTCCTCCGGGACAGGGACCTACGAGCAGTACTTC.

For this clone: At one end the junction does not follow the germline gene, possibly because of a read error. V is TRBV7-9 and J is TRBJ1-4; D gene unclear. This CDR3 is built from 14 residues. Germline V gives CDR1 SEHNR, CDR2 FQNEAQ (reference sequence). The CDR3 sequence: CSSSFLGAGEKLFF. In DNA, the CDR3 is TGTTCCAGCAGCTTTTTGGGAGCCGGGGAAAAACTGTTTTTT.